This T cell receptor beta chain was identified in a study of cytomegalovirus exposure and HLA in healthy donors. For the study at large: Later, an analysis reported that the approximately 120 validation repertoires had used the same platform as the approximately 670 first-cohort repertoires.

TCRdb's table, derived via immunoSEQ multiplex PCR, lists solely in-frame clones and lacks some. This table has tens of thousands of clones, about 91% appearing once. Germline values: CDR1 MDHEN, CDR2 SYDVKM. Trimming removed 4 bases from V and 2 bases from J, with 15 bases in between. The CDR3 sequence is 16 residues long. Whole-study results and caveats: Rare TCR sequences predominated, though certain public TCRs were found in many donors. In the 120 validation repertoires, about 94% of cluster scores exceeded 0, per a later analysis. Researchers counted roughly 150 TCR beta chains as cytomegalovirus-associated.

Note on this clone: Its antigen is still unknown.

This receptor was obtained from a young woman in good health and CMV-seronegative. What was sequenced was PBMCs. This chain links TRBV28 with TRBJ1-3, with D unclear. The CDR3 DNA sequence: TGTGCCAGCAGTTCGGGTGGTTTAGGCACTGGAAACACCATATATTTT. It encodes CASSSGGLGTGNTIYF.